This TCR beta chain appears in the sequencing data of a study of control samples from healthy donors and cancer patients. This clone was seen only a few times. Using immunoSEQ multiplex PCR, the repertoire was profiled, and TCRdb retains in-frame clones only, with some absent. This table holds about 68,000 clones, around 80% found once. In germline, CDR1 is SGHRS, CDR2 YFSETQ. The V segment lost 4 bases and the J segment 6 bases; nucleotides outside the gene matches: 10. This CDR3 spans 16 amino acids. The specimen was blood. The V call is TRBV5-1, the J call TRBJ2-2, with TRBD1 matching over 9 bases. The sequence was collected from a man between 60 and 75 years old in good health. This chain's CDR3 is CASSRGQGTGPGELFF. In nucleotides, the CDR3 is TGCGCCAGCAGCCGGGGACAGGGAACGGGCCCCGGGGAGCTGTTTTTT.